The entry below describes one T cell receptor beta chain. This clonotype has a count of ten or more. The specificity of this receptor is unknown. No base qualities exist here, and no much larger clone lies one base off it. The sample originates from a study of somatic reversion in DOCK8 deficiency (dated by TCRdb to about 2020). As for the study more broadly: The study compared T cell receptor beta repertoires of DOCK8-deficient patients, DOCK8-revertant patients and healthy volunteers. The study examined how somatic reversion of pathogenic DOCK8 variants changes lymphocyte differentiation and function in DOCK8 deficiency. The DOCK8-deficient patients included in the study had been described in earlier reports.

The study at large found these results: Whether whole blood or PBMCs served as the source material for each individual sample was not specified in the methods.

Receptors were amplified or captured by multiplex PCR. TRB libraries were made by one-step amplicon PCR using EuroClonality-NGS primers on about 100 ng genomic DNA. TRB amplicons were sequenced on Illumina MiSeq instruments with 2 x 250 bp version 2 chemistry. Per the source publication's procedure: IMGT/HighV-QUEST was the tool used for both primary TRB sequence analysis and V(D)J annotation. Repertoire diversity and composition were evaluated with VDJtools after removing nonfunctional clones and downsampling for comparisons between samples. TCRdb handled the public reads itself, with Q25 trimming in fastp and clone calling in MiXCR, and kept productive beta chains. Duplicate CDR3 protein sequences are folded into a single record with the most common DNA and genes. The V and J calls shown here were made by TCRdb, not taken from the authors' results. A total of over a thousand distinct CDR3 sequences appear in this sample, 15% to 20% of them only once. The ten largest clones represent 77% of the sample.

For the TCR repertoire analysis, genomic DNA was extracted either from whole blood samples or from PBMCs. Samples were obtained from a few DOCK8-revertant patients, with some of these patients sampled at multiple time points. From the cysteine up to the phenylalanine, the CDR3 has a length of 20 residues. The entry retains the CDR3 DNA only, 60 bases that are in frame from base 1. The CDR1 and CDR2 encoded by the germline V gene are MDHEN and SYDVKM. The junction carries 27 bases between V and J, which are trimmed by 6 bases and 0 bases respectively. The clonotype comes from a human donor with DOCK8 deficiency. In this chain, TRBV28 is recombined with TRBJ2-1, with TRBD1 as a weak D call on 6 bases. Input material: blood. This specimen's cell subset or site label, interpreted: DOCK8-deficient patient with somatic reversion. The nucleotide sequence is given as TGTGCCAGCAGGTTCTTGGGGGACACCCATTGGGAGAGCTCCTACAATGAGCAGTTCTTC. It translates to CASRFLGDTHWESSYNEQFF.